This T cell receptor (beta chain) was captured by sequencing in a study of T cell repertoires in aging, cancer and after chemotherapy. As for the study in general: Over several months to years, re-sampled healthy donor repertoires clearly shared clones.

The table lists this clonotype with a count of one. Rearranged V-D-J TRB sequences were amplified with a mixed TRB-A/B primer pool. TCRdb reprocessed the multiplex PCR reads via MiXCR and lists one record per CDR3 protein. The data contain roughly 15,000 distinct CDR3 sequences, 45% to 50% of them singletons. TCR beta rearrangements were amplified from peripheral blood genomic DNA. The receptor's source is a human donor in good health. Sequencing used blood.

Written as DNA, the CDR3 is TGTGCCAGCAGTTTAAAGGGAGGGAGGGAGGAAAAACTGTTTTTT. It is translated as CASSLKGGREEKLFF. V is TRBV12-3 or TRBV12-4 and J is TRBJ1-4; no clear D gene. There are 15 residues in the CDR3. Trimming took off 2 bases at V and 8 bases at J, with 15 bases between the two ends.